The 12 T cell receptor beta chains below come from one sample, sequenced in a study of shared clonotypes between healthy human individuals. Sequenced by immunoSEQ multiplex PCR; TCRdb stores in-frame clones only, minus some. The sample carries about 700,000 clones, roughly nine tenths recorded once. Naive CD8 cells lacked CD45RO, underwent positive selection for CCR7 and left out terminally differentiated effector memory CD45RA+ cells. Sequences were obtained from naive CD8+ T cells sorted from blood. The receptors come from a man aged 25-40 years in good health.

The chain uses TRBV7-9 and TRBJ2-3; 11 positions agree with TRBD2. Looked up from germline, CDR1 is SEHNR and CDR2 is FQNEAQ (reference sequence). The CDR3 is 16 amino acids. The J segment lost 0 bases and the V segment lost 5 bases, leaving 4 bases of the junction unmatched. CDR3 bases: TGTGCCAGCAGCGCCAGACTAGCGGGAAGCACAGATACGCAGTATTTT. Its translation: CASSARLAGSTDTQYF. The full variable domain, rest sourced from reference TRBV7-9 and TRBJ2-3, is DTGVSQNPRHKITKRGQNVTFRCDPISEHNRLYWYRQTLGQGPEFLTYFQNEAQLEKSRLLSDRFSAERPKGSFSTLEIQRTEQGDSAMYLCASSARLAGSTDTQYFGPGTRLTVL.

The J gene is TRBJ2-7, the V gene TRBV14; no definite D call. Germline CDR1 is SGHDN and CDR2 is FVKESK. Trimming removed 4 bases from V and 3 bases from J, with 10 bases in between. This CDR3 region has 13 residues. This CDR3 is CASSPLPYYEQYF. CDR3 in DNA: TGTGCCAGCAGCCCACTACCGTACTACGAGCAGTACTTC.

The DNA for the CDR3 is TGTGCCGTATCTACGGGGTTTACTGAAAAACTGTTTTTT. Translating gives CAVSTGFTEKLFF. This chain joins TRBV6-1 and TRBJ1-4; the D is unclear. Trimming took 11 bases from V and 7 from J, leaving 17 bases between them. The CDR3 has 13 amino acids. Germline loops: CDR1 MNHNS, CDR2 SASEGT.

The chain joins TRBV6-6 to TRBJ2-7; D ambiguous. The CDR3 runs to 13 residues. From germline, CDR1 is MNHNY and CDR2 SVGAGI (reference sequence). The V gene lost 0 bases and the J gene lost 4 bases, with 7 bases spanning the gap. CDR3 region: CASSYSEIYEQYF. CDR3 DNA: TGTGCCAGCAGTTACTCGGAGATATACGAGCAGTACTTC.

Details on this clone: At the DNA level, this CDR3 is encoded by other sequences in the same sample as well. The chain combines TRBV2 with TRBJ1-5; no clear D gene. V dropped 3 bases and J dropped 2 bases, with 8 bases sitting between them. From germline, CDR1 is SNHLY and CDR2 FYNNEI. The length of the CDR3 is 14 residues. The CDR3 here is CASSEASGNQPQHF. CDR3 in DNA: TGTGCCAGCAGTGAGGCCTCAGGCAATCAGCCCCAGCATTTT.

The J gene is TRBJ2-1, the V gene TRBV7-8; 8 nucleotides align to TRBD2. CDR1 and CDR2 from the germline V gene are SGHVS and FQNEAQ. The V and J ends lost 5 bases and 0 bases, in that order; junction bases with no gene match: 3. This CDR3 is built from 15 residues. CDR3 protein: CASSLSGNSYNEQFF. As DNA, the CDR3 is TGTGCCAGCAGCCTTAGCGGGAACTCCTACAATGAGCAGTTCTTC.

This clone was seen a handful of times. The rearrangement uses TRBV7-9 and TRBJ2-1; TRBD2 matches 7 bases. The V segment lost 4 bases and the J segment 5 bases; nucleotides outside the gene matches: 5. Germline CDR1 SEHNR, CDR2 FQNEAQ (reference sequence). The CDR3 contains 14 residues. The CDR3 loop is CASSYPGTNNEQFF. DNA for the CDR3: TGTGCCAGCAGCTACCCAGGGACTAACAATGAGCAGTTCTTC.

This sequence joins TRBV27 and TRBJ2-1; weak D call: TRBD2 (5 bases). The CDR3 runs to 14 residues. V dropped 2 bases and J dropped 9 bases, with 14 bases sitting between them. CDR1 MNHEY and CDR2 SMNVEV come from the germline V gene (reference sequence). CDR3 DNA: TGTGCCAGCAGTTTACGAGGGAGAGGTTCTGAGCAGTTCTTC. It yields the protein CASSLRGRGSEQFF.

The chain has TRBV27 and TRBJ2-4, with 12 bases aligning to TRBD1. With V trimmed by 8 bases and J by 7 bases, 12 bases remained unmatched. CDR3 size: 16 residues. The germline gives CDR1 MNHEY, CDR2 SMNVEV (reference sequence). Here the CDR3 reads CASSPHVGTGGNIQYF. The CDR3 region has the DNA TGTGCCAGCTCACCCCACGTTGGGACAGGGGGCAACATTCAGTACTTC.

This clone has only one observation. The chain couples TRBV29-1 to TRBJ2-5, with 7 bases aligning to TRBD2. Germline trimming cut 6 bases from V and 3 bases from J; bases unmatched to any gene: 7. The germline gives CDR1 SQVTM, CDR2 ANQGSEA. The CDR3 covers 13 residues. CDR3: CSVLPLAEETQYF. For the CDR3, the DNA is TGCAGCGTCCTCCCGCTAGCGGAAGAGACCCAGTACTTC.

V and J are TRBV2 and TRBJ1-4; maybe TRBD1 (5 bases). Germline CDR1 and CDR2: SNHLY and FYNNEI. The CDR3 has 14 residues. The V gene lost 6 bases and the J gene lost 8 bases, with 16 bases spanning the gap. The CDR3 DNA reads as TGTGCCAGCAGAATGGGACTTCTGAGCGAAAAACTGTTTTTT. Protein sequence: CASRMGLLSEKLFF.

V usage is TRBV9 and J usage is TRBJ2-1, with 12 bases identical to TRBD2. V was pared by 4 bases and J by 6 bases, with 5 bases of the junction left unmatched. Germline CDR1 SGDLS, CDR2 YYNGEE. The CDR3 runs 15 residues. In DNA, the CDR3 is TGTGCCAGCAGCATCCAGGGACTAGCGGGCAATGAGCAGTTCTTC. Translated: CASSIQGLAGNEQFF. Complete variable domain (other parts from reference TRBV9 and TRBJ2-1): DSGVTQTPKHLITATGQRVTLRCSPRSGDLSVYWYQQSLDQGLQFLIQYYNGEERAKGNILERFSAQQFPDLHSELNLSSLELGDSALYFCASSIQGLAGNEQFFGPGTRLTVL.